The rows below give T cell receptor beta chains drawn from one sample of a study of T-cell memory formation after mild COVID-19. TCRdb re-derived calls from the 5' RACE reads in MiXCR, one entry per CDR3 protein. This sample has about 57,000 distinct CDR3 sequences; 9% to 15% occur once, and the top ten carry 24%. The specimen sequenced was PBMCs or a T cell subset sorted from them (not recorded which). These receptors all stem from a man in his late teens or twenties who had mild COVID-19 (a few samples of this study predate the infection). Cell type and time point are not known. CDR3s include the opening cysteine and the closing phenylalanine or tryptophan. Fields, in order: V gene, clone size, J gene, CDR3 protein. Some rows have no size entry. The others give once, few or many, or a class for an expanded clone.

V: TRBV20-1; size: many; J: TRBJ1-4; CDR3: CSARRAVHEKLFF
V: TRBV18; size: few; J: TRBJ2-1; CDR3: CASSPPSLTYNEQFF
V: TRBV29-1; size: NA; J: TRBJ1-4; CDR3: CSGIILGVLFF
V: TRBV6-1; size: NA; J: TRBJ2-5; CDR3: CASGPGTHWGETQYF
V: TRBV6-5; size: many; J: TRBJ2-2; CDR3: CASSYSGDTGELFF
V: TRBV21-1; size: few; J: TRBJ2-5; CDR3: CASSKESPYRHYQETQYF
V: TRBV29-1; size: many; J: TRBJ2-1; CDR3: CSFGAAGTGNEQFF
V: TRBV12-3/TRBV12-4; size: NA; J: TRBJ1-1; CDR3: CASGVPIMNTEAFF
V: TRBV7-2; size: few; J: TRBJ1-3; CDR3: CASRSSGNTIYF
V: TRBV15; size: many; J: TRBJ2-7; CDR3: CATSLGTSGVYEQYF
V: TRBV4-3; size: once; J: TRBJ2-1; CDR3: CASSQPSGGVNEQFF
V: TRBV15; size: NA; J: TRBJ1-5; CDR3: CATSAQGRQPQHF
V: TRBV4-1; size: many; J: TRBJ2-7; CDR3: CASSQAASGLAYEQYF
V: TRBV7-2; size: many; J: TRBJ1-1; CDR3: CASSLRGAQVAFF
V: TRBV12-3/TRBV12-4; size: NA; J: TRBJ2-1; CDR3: CASSPTGGSYNEQFF
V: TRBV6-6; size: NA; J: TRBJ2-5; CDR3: CASSYTSAGHETQYF
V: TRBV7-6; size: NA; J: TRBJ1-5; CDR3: CASSSGYYQPQHF
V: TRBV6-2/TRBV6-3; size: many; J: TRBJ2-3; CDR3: CASSYVTSGESDTQYF
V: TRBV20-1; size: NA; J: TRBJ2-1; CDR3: CSASTPGTGSHHEQFF
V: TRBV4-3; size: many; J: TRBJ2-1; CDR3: CASSRGLAGNEQFF
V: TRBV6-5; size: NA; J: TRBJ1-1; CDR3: CASSYSQNTEAFF
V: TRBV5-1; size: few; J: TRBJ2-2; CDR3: CASSGTTNTGELFF
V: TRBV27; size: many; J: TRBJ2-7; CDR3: CASSLPGRHHEQYF
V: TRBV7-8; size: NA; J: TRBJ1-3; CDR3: CASSLVRPGPGNTIYF
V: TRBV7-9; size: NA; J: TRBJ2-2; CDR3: CASSFWEAGELFF